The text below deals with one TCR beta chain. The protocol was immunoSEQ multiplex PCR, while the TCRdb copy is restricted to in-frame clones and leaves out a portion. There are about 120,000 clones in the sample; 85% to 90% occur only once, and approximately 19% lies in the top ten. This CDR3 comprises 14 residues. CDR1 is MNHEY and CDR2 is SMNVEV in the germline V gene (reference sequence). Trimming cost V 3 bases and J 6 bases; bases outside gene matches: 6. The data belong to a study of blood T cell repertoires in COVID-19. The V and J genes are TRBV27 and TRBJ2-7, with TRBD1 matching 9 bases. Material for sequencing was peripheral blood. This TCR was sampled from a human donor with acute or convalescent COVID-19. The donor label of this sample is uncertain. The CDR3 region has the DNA TGTGCCAGCAGTTTGGGAGGGACAGGGATCGAGCAGTACTTC. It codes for CASSLGGTGIEQYF.